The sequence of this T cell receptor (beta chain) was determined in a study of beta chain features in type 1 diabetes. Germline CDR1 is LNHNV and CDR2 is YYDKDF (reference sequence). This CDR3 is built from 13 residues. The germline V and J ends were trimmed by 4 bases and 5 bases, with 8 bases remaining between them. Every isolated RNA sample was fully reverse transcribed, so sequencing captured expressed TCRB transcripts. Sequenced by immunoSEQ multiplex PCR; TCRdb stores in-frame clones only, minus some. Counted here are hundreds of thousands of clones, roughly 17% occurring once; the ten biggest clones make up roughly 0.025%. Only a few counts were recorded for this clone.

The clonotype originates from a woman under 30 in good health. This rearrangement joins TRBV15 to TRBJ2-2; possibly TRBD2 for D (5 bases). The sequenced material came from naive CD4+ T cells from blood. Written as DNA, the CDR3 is TGTGCCACCAGCACGGGATGGACCGGGGAGCTGTTTTTT. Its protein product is CATSTGWTGELFF.